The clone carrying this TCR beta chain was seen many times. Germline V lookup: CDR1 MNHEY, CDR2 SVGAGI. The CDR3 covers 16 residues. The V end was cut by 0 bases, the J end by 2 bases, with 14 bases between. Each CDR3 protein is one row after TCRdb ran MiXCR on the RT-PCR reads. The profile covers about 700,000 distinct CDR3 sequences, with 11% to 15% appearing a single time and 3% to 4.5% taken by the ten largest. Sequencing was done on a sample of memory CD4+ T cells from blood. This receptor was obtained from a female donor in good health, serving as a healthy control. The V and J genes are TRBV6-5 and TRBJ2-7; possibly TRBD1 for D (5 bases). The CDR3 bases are TGTGCCAGCAGTTACTCTTTTACGTCAGGGACCTACGAGCAGTACTTC. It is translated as CASSYSFTSGTYEQYF.